Sequencing of this T cell receptor (beta chain) was carried out in a study of T cells in Graves' hyperthyroidism and ophthalmopathy. The CDR3 has 15 residues. CDR1 is KGHSH and CDR2 is LQKENI in the germline V gene. V was trimmed by 4 bases and J by 4 bases, leaving 13 bases between them. Findings and caveats of the study: The model foresaw ophthalmopathy a median approximately 6.1 months prior to onset. Blood also showed most of the thyroid clonotypes that were expanded above 0.001.

RNA transcripts provided the source from which TCR beta CDR3 regions were amplified. Primed by the HTBI set, a first-round RT-PCR was run on the TCR CDR3. One entry per CDR3 protein results from TCRdb running MiXCR on the multiplex PCR reads. The sample holds some 530,000 distinct CDR3 sequences, approximately 22% seen once. This clonotype was counted only a few times. Its specificity is not known. This TCR came from a woman aged 70 to 79 with Graves' ophthalmopathy. Sequencing was performed on blood. The rearrangement uses TRBV18 and TRBJ2-2; the D gene is possibly TRBD1 (5 bases). The CDR3 sequence is CASSRPQGFTGELFF. Here the CDR3 DNA reads TGTGCCAGCTCACGTCCCCAGGGTTTCACCGGGGAGCTGTTTTTT.